Detailed here is one T cell receptor beta chain. Its antigen specificity is not known. No much larger clone is present one base from it, and per-base qualities are unavailable. The immunoSEQ Assay, a bias-controlled multiplex PCR, was used to amplify TCRbeta CDR3 regions from genomic DNA. Turning to the authors' computational methods: The number of nucleated cells in each sample was estimated from the amplification of reference gene primers within the assay. Sequence reads were collapsed and filtered to measure the absolute abundance of every unique TCRbeta CDR3 rearrangement. Productive Simpson clonality was computed per sample as the square root of Simpson's diversity index over productive rearrangements. In TCRdb, the immuneACCESS table is reduced to in-frame sequences with V and J assigned. These tables do not hold every clone; where another copy was compared, an unresolved V gene accounts for under half, and the others remain unexplained. That table is the source of V, J and clone size, and D and trimming were worked out from the DNA. The sample data list roughly 120,000 clones, and more than 75% of these were observed just once. The top ten hold 1.4% to 1.5% of the sample.

This sample stems from a study of blood T cell repertoires in COVID-19 (dated by TCRdb to 2020 to 2022). General notes on the study: Collaborator samples came from the United States, Italy and Spain and covered acute and convalescent phases of COVID-19. Deeply sampled blood TCRbeta repertoires from subjects exposed to, actively infected with, or recovered from COVID-19 were included in the dataset. HLA class I and class II types, where available, came from metadata supplied by the sample provider rather than from assay-based typing. Samples came from the ongoing ImmuneRACE study (first 160 participants) plus 1,254 subjects from 6 global collaborators. The sample metadata nearly always contained a de-identified subject ID, COVID-19 status, age in years and sex. The repertoires were made available in a free public database intended to serve as a resource for research on the immune response to SARS-CoV-2. The material from the prospective study consisted of cDNA or gDNA derived from T cells, B-cell-depleted T cells, or PBMCs.

The CDR3 holds 16 amino acids from the cysteine to the phenylalanine. The DNA shown is the 48-base CDR3, in frame from base 1. Taken from the germline V gene (reference sequence), the CDR1 and CDR2 loops are SEHNR and FQNEAQ. Trimming leaves V shorter by 6 bases and J shorter by 4 bases, with the junction holding 11 bases beyond the gene matches. The collaborating institutions used their own protocols to collect whole blood in K2EDTA tubes. For TCRbeta analysis, collaborator samples were shipped as frozen whole blood, as isolated PBMCs, or as DNA extracted from either sample type. Beyond this particular receptor, the publication reports: The amount of clinical and demographic metadata varied by source and participant and was provided uncurated.

This receptor was identified in a man between 40 and 49 years old with acute or convalescent COVID-19. Sample: peripheral blood. This chain is built from TRBV7-9 and TRBJ2-1; 8 bases in the junction line up with TRBD2. In nucleotides, the sequence is TGTGCCAGCAGTCTCTTCGCGGGGGGCATGTACAATGAGCAGTTCTTC. Translated, it gives CASSLFAGGMYNEQFF.